A single sample is the source of the 32 T cell receptor beta chains below, sequenced in a study of identical twins. TCRdb redid the calling of the 5' RACE reads with MiXCR, one entry per CDR3 protein. The sample includes some 500,000 distinct CDR3 sequences, approximately 10% of them seen just once. This sample also appeared in a second study, on yellow fever vaccine responses in identical twins.

Sequencing was carried out using PBMCs. The receptors stem from a woman under 30 in good health.

This clonotype was observed a handful of times. V is TRBV5-1 and J is TRBJ2-7; tentatively, D is TRBD1 (6 bases). V was trimmed by 4 bases and J by 1 base, leaving 18 bases between them. This CDR3 comprises 16 residues. Per the germline V gene, CDR1 is SGHRS and CDR2 is YFSETQ. CDR3 sequence: CASSLDAQGSSYEQYF. The CDR3 nucleotides read TGCGCCAGCAGCCTCGATGCACAGGGTAGTTCCTACGAGCAGTACTTC.

This clonotype was counted many times. This rearrangement joins TRBV28 to TRBJ2-1, with 10 bases that match TRBD1. Trimming cost V 3 bases and J 5 bases; bases outside gene matches: 4. Germline V gene lookup returns CDR1 MDHEN and CDR2 SYDVKM. This CDR3 spans 15 amino acids. CDR3 amino acids: CASSLAGTGDNEQFF. The DNA of the CDR3 is TGTGCCAGCAGTTTGGCGGGGACAGGGGACAATGAGCAGTTCTTC.

On this clonotype itself: A much larger clone lies one base from this, so it may be a read error. The V and J genes are TRBV27 and TRBJ2-7; 7 bases align to TRBD2. The CDR3 totals 15 residues. CDR1 is MNHEY and CDR2 is SMNVEV in the germline V gene (reference sequence). V trimming: 7 bases; J trimming: 0 bases; junction bases outside the gene matches: 9. In DNA form, the CDR3 reads TGTGCCAGCAAGAAGACTAGCAGGAACTCCTACGAGCAGTACTTC. This encodes CASKKTSRNSYEQYF.

The table lists this clonotype with many counts. The CDR3 DNA sequence: TGCGCCAGCAGCCAAGATATAGCTGGGAATGAGCAGTTCTTC. Protein: CASSQDIAGNEQFF. This chain uses TRBV4-3 with TRBJ2-1; D unresolved. CDR3 length equals 14 residues. Germline V lookup: CDR1 LGHNA, CDR2 YSLEER. V was cut by 0 bases and J by 7 bases, with 10 bases left in between.

This clonotype appeared many times. The chain recombines TRBV28 with TRBJ2-7, with 7 bases identical to TRBD1. V lost 7 bases and J lost 2; bases outside the gene matches: 5. This CDR3 spans 13 amino acids. Germline V gives CDR1 MDHEN, CDR2 SYDVKM. The CDR3 region is CASMLTGPYEQYF. CDR3 DNA: TGTGCCAGCATGTTGACAGGGCCCTACGAGCAGTACTTC.

This clonotype was found once. A much larger clone is a single base away; this may be a read error. The chain is built from TRBV7-2 and TRBJ2-1; a possible D gene is TRBD1 (6 bases). This CDR3 is built from 16 residues. Germline lookup yields CDR1 SGHTA and CDR2 FQGNSA. In DNA, the CDR3 is TGTGCCAGAAGCTTAAGTGTAGGGGGTTCCTACAATGAGCAGTTCTTC. Encoded protein: CARSLSVGGSYNEQFF.

In its sample, this clonotype was seen many times. V gene TRBV9 combines with J gene TRBJ2-1; D is undetermined. Deletions cut 0 bases from V and 6 bases from J, with 22 bases between. The germline V gene encodes CDR1 SGDLS and CDR2 YYNGEE. The CDR3 runs to 18 residues. CDR3 protein: CASSVGIGFIKTRNEQFF. CDR3 coding DNA: TGTGCCAGCAGCGTAGGTATCGGGTTCATAAAGACCCGCAATGAGCAGTTCTTC.

V is TRBV7-4 and J is TRBJ2-1; D remains unclear. The CDR3 has 17 residues. The germline gives CDR1 SGHVT, CDR2 SQSDAQ. Trimming removed 5 bases from V and 3 bases from J, with 20 bases in between. The DNA of the CDR3 is TGTGCCAGCAGCCCCCTGCTACGGCCACTTCACTACAATGAGCAGTTCTTC. This gives the protein CASSPLLRPLHYNEQFF.

This clonotype was seen a handful of times. The chain links TRBV4-1 to TRBJ2-5; D is undetermined. There are 13 residues in the CDR3. From germline, CDR1 is MGHRA and CDR2 YSYEKL. V lost 2 bases and J 3 bases, leaving 7 bases between the germline ends. CDR3 in amino acids: CASSQSPEETQYF. The DNA of the CDR3 is TGCGCCAGCAGCCAATCCCCAGAAGAGACCCAGTACTTC.

The rearrangement uses TRBV7-8 and TRBJ2-5, with 11 bases matching TRBD1. Unmatched junction bases numbered 7, after V lost 6 bases and J lost 1 base. Germline-derived CDR1 and CDR2 are SGHVS and FQNEAQ. The CDR3 has 16 amino acids. The CDR3 region is CASRLDGTGGQETQYF. The CDR3 DNA is TGTGCCAGCAGGCTAGACGGGACAGGGGGCCAAGAGACCCAGTACTTC.

This clonotype was seen repeatedly, ten times or more. This chain joins TRBV20-1 and TRBJ2-3; D is unresolved. The germline V gene encodes CDR1 DFQATT and CDR2 SNEGSKA (reference sequence). The CDR3 spans 12 residues. The V end was cut by 3 bases, the J end by 2 bases, with 6 bases between. DNA for the CDR3: TGCAGTGCTAGTCTGAACACAGATACGCAGTATTTT. It translates to CSASLNTDTQYF.

This sequence joins TRBV20-1 and TRBJ2-7; 9 bases match TRBD2. Germline CDR1 reads DFQATT; CDR2 reads SNEGSKA (reference sequence). The CDR3 is 14 residues long. Germline trimming cut 6 bases from V and 7 bases from J; bases unmatched to any gene: 13. CDR3 sequence: CSAHHAGGPGEQYF. CDR3 nucleotide sequence: TGCAGTGCCCATCATGCGGGAGGGCCAGGGGAGCAGTACTTC.

This clonotype came up many times. The chain joins TRBV7-2 to TRBJ2-7; D might be TRBD1 or TRBD2, each matching 5 bases. CDR1 and CDR2 (germline): SGHTA, FQGNSA. This CDR3 is built from 12 residues. Trimming shortened V by 4 bases and J by 4 bases, and 8 bases separated the two germline ends. The CDR3 coding sequence is TGTGCCAGCAGCTCAGGGAGATACGAGCAGTACTTC. Protein product: CASSSGRYEQYF.

This clonotype turned up a few times. The V gene is TRBV7-8, the J gene TRBJ1-1; TRBD1 matches 8 bases. The CDR3 has 12 residues. The J segment lost 9 bases and the V segment lost 5 bases, leaving 5 bases of the junction unmatched. Germline CDR1 is SGHVS and CDR2 is FQNEAQ. CDR3 protein: CASSAGTGKAFF. CDR3 in DNA: TGTGCCAGCAGCGCCGGGACAGGAAAAGCTTTCTTT.

The V call is TRBV15, the J call TRBJ2-5; the match to TRBD2 covers 10 bases. The ends lost 0 bases at V and 4 bases at J; junction bases unmatched: 5. Germline CDR1 LNHNV, CDR2 YYDKDF (reference sequence). CDR3 length equals 16 residues. This CDR3 is CATSRDSGLATETQYF. The CDR3 nucleotides read TGTGCCACCAGCAGAGATTCGGGACTAGCGACAGAGACCCAGTACTTC.

The chain recombines TRBV11-1 with TRBJ2-5; 8 bases are shared with TRBD2. Germline V gene lookup returns CDR1 SGHAT and CDR2 FQDESV (reference sequence). This CDR3 contains 18 residues. With V trimmed by 2 bases and J by 2 bases, 13 bases remained unmatched. Here the CDR3 DNA reads TGTGCCAGCAGCTTATTTGGGATGTCGGGGGGGGCTCAAGAGACCCAGTACTTC. Its protein is CASSLFGMSGGAQETQYF.

Only a few counts were recorded for this clonotype. This chain joins TRBV27 and TRBJ2-5; 9 positions match TRBD2. The trim removed 1 base at V and 6 bases at J, leaving 9 bases unmatched. CDR3 length equals 16 residues. CDR1 MNHEY and CDR2 SMNVEV come from the germline V gene (reference sequence). The CDR3 DNA follows: TGTGCCAGCAGTTTATTTTCGGCTAGCGGGGCAAAGACCCAGTACTTC. This translates into CASSLFSASGAKTQYF.

This clonotype occurred many times. This chain joins TRBV7-2 and TRBJ1-5; unclear D gene. CDR1 and CDR2 (germline): SGHTA, FQGNSA. CDR3 length: 13 residues. V lost 4 bases and J 3 bases, leaving 7 bases between the germline ends. The CDR3 DNA sequence: TGTGCCAGCAGCTCAGGACTCAATCAGCCCCAGCATTTT. It encodes CASSSGLNQPQHF.

This clonotype has a count of ten or more. The V call is TRBV24-1, the J call TRBJ2-3, with D tentatively TRBD1 (6 bases). Trimming stripped 5 bases from V and 4 bases from J, with 15 bases between. The CDR3 consists of 15 residues. The germline CDR1 and CDR2 sequences are KGHDR and SFDVKD. The CDR3 nucleotides read TGTGCCACCAGTGCGCGGCCGCAGGGGTCAGATACGCAGTATTTT. Amino acid sequence: CATSARPQGSDTQYF.

This clonotype was counted a few times. J is TRBJ2-5 and V is TRBV7-9; D is possibly TRBD2 (6 bases). This CDR3 contains 17 residues. Germline lookup yields CDR1 SEHNR and CDR2 FQNEAQ (reference sequence). The germline V and J ends were trimmed by 4 bases and 4 bases, with 22 bases remaining between them. This chain's CDR3 is CASSSLSGGTGGETQYF. The CDR3 DNA reads as TGTGCCAGCAGCTCCCTCTCTGGCGGGACCGGGGGAGAGACCCAGTACTTC.

This clonotype was observed a few times. The rearrangement uses TRBV28 and TRBJ1-4; tentatively, D is TRBD1 (6 bases). The CDR3 has 15 residues. Trimming stripped 6 bases from V and 7 bases from J, with 18 bases between. The germline V gene has CDR1 MDHEN and CDR2 SYDVKM. CDR3 residues: CASSQKTGLGEKLFF. The CDR3 DNA reads as TGTGCCAGCAGCCAAAAAACAGGGCTTGGTGAAAAACTGTTTTTT.

This clonotype was counted between two and nine times. The rearrangement uses TRBV11-2 and TRBJ1-1; 7 nucleotides match TRBD1. This CDR3 has 13 residues. V lost 3 bases and J lost 8; bases outside the gene matches: 6. CDR1 and CDR2 (germline): SGHAT, FQNNGV. The CDR3, as DNA: TGTGCCAGCAGCTTCCCCCGGGACAGCGAAGCTTTCTTT. Encoded protein: CASSFPRDSEAFF.

The rearrangement joins TRBV20-1 to TRBJ1-5; D might be TRBD1 (5 bases). Between the trimmed V and J ends, which lost 1 base and 9 bases, there was a span of 13 bases. Germline loops: CDR1 DFQATT, CDR2 SNEGSKA (reference sequence). This CDR3 is built from 13 residues. The CDR3 region has the DNA TGCAGTGCTAGAGCCGCGGGGGGTAGGCCCCAGCATTTT. It codes for CSARAAGGRPQHF.

This chain connects TRBV20-1 to TRBJ1-1; no clear D gene. Per the germline V gene, CDR1 is DFQATT and CDR2 is SNEGSKA (reference sequence). The CDR3 runs 12 residues. The V and J ends lost 3 bases and 2 bases respectively, with 7 bases between them. The CDR3 region is CSARSDNTEAFF. CDR3 in DNA: TGCAGTGCTAGGTCCGATAACACTGAAGCTTTCTTT.

This clonotype was seen at least ten times. The V and J genes are TRBV5-1 and TRBJ2-3, with D perhaps being TRBD1 or TRBD2 (5 bases each). V lost 3 bases, J lost 7 bases, and 15 bases lay in between. The CDR3 extends over 14 amino acids. Germline assignment: CDR1 SGHRS and CDR2 YFSETQ. CDR3 coding DNA: TGCGCCAGCAGCTCCCGGGACGGCAGCCATACGCAGTATTTT. Protein product: CASSSRDGSHTQYF. The full variable domain, completed using reference TRBV5-1 and TRBJ2-3, is KAGVTQTPRYLIKTRGQQVTLSCSPISGHRSVSWYQQTPGQGLQFLFEYFSETQRNKGNFPGRFSGRQFSNSRSEMNVSTLELGDSALYLCASSSRDGSHTQYFGPGTRLTVL.

CDR3 bases: TGTGCCAGCAGCCAAGATCCGGACATTTACTACGAGCAGTACTTC. This codes for CASSQDPDIYYEQYF. J is TRBJ2-7 and V is TRBV4-2; tentative D call: TRBD1 (5 bases). Per the germline V gene, CDR1 is LGHNA and CDR2 is YNFKEQ. V was cut by 0 bases and J by 3 bases, with 12 bases left in between. The length of the CDR3 is 15 residues.

This clonotype was seen a handful of times. This sequence joins TRBV24-1 and TRBJ2-7; D gene unclear. This CDR3 is 13 amino acids long. Trimming cost V 2 bases and J 3 bases, with 7 bases left between them. Looked up from germline, CDR1 is KGHDR and CDR2 is SFDVKD. The CDR3 DNA reads TGTGCCACCAGTGATTCATCGGTCTACGAGCAGTACTTC. Encoded protein: CATSDSSVYEQYF.

This clonotype was seen many times. The chain recombines TRBV5-1 with TRBJ2-7; D call uncertain. The V end lost 4 bases, the J end lost 5 bases, and 13 bases lay between the germline ends. Germline CDR1 and CDR2: SGHRS and YFSETQ. This CDR3 is 13 amino acids long. CDR3 DNA: TGCGCCAGCAGCAATCTAGTCGCTAACGAGCAGTACTTC. Translation: CASSNLVANEQYF.

This clonotype has at least ten counts. This chain joins TRBV20-1 and TRBJ2-3; D is unresolved. This CDR3 spans 14 amino acids. V lost 1 base to trimming and J lost 1 base, with 9 bases between them. Germline V CDR1 and CDR2: DFQATT, SNEGSKA (reference sequence). CDR3 in amino acids: CSARGGTGTDTQYF. CDR3 sequence (DNA): TGCAGTGCTAGAGGAGGAACGGGCACAGATACGCAGTATTTT.

The chain couples TRBV7-2 to TRBJ2-1; D is uncertain. Trimming shortened V by 5 bases and J by 5 bases, and 10 bases separated the two germline ends. Germline CDR1 is SGHTA and CDR2 is FQGNSA. This CDR3 has 13 residues. In DNA form, the CDR3 reads TGTGCCAGCAGCATCGGGCTGAACAATGAGCAGTTCTTC. Translated: CASSIGLNNEQFF.

The rearrangement links TRBV7-2 to TRBJ2-7; D not certain. V lost 1 base, J lost 0 bases, and 10 bases lay in between. Germline V gene lookup returns CDR1 SGHTA and CDR2 FQGNSA. The CDR3 runs to 15 residues. As DNA, the CDR3 is TGTGCCAGCAGCTTAGGAGCGACGGGCTCCTACGAGCAGTACTTC. Translating it yields CASSLGATGSYEQYF.

To note about this clonotype: The junction shows a germline mismatch at one end, possibly a read error. The chain is built from TRBV20-1 and TRBJ2-7; 12 positions match TRBD2. Germline assignment: CDR1 DFQATT and CDR2 SNEGSKA (reference sequence). CDR3 length: 16 amino acids. For the CDR3, the DNA is TGCTGTGCTTTCTCTAGCGGGAGGGGCTCCTCCTACGAGCAGTACTTC. Amino acid sequence: CCAFSSGRGSSYEQYF.